This T cell receptor beta chain was obtained from a study of shared clonotypes between healthy human individuals. This clone was seen only once. A CD45RA+ naive subset and a CD45RA-negative memory subset were split from CD4+ cells. Germline loops: CDR1 KGHSH, CDR2 LQKENI. This CDR3 spans 19 amino acids. After removal of 3 bases from V and 7 bases from J, the junction contained 22 bases not matched to a gene. The protocol was immunoSEQ multiplex PCR, while the TCRdb copy is restricted to in-frame clones and leaves out a portion. The top ten clones hold roughly 0.13% of a sample with around 2,000,000 clones, 85% to 95% of them seen once.

The source of this sequence is a man aged 18 to 30 in good health. The specimen sequenced was naive CD4+ T cells sorted from blood. Indicated subset: CD45RA+ positively selected. The rearrangement links TRBV18 to TRBJ2-7; 9 nucleotides match TRBD2. The CDR3 protein is CASSPRRMSETSGLEEQYF. The CDR3 nucleotides read TGTGCCAGCTCACCGAGGAGGATGTCAGAGACTAGCGGTTTGGAAGAGCAGTACTTC.